The T cell receptor beta chain under discussion was sequenced for a study of cytomegalovirus exposure and HLA in healthy donors. Points from the study as a whole: Most observed TCR sequences were rare, whereas some public TCRs were detected in many donors.

Profiling relied on immunoSEQ multiplex PCR, and the TCRdb table lists in-frame clones only, not all of them. The profile shows some 350,000 clones, roughly 90% of them singletons. Points on this clone: Antigen unknown.

The V and J ends lost 5 bases and 6 bases, in that order; junction bases with no gene match: 8. The germline CDR1 and CDR2 sequences are LNHDA and SQIVND (reference sequence). There are 14 residues in the CDR3. The clonotype was recovered from a woman aged 30 to 39 in good health and CMV-seropositive. The sample comprised PBMCs. The chain is built from TRBV19 and TRBJ2-7, with 9 nucleotides matching TRBD1. The CDR3, as DNA: TGTGCCAGTAGTGTCGGGACAGGGCCCCTCGAGCAGTACTTC. This sequence encodes CASSVGTGPLEQYF.